This T cell receptor beta chain was found in a study of persistence of HIV-infected CD4 T cells. Study-wide context: Up to 180 mL blood was drawn at multiple time points; a couple of donors had single-time leukapheresis. Antigen stimulation activated a lower proportion of cells, more of them memory, than anti-CD3/anti-CD28 stimulation.

Anti-CD3/anti-CD28 beads served as a nonspecific positive control stimulus. Responding CD4+ T cells were sorted by upregulation of both CD40 ligand and CD69. CD8+ T cells were removed from PBMCs prior to stimulation. This was the immunoSEQ version 4 assay in survey mode. Profiled with immunoSEQ multiplex PCR; TCRdb holds only in-frame clones, not every one. The table records tens of thousands of clones, approximately 89% of them present only once. Study results and limitations: Proviral oligoclonality tracked with TCR oligoclonality within the same sorted cells.

CDR3 size: 13 residues. Germline V lookup: CDR1 LNHNV, CDR2 YYDKDF (reference sequence). Trimming shortened V by 0 bases and J by 10 bases, and 9 bases separated the two germline ends. Note on this clone: Its target is unknown.

The sample in question was CD4+ T cells sorted from PBMCs after approximately 19-hour stimulation, obtained from a patient who received antiretroviral therapy. This receptor was obtained from an adult man with HIV who was CMV-seropositive. The chain employs TRBV15 and TRBJ1-4; D gene unclear. Here the CDR3 DNA reads TGTGCCACCAGCAGAGATCTTCCAGCAAAACTGTTTTTT. Its translation is CATSRDLPAKLFF.